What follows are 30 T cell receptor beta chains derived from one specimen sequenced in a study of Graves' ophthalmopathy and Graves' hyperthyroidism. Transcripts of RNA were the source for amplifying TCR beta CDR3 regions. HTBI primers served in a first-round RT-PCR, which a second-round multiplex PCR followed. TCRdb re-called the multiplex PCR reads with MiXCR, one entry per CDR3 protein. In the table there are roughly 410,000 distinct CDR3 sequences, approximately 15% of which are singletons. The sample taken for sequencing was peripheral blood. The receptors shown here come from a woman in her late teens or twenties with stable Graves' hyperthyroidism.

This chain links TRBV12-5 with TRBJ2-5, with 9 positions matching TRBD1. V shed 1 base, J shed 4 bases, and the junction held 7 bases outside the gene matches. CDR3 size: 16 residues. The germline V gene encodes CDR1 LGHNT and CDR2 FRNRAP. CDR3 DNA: TGTGCTAGTGGTTTGGGAGGGTCGGGACAGGGAGAGACCCAGTACTTC. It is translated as CASGLGGSGQGETQYF.

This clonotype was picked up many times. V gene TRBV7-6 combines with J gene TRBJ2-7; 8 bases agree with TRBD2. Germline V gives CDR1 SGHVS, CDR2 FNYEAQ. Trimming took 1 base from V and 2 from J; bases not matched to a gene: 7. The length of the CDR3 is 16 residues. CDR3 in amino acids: CASSLGLRGAPYEQYF. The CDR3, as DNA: TGTGCCAGCAGCTTAGGACTGCGGGGGGCCCCCTACGAGCAGTACTTC.

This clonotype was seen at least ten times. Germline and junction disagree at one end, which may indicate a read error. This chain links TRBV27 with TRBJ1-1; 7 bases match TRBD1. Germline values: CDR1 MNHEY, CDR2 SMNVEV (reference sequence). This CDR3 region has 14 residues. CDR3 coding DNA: TGTGCCAGTAGTTTCGGGACAGAGAACACTGAAGCTTTCTTT. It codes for CASSFGTENTEAFF.

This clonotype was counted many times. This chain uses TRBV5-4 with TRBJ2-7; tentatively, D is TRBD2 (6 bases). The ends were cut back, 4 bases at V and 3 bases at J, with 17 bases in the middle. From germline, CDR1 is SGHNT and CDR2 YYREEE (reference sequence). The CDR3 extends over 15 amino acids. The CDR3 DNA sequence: TGTGCCAGCAGCCAGTGGCGGGATGGACTCTACGAGCAGTACTTC. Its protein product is CASSQWRDGLYEQYF.

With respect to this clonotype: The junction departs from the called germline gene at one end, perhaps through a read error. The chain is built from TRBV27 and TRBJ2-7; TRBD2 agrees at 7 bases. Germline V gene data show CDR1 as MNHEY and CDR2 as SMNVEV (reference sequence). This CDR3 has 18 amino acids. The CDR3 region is CASSLSRGETGPSYEQYF. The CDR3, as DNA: TGTGCCAGCAGCTTATCCCGGGGGGAGACGGGACCATCCTACGAGCAGTACTTC.

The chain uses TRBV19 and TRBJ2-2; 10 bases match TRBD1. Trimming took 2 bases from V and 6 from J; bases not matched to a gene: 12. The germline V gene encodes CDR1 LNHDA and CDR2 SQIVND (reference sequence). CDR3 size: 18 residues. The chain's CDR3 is CASSIYSSGQGSSGELFF. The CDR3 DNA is TGTGCCAGTAGTATATATTCATCGGGACAGGGGAGTTCCGGGGAGCTGTTTTTT.

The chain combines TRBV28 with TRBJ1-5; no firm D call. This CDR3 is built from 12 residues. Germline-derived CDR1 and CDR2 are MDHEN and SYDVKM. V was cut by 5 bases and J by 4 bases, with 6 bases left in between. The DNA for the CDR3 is TGTGCCAGCAGTACGATGAATCAGCCCCAGCATTTT. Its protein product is CASSTMNQPQHF.

CDR3 DNA sequence: TGTGCCAGCAGTCTTCCCCACAGGACGAACACTGAAGCTTTCTTT. Amino acids: CASSLPHRTNTEAFF. V usage is TRBV6-4 and J usage is TRBJ1-1; D might be TRBD1 (5 bases). V lost 5 bases and J 1 base, leaving 14 bases between the germline ends. CDR3 length equals 15 residues. Germline lookup yields CDR1 MRHNA and CDR2 SNTAGT.

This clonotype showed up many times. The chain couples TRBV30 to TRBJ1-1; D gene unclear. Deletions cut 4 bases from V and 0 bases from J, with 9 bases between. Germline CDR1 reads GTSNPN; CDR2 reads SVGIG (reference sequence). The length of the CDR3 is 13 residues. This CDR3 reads CAWNNTMNTEAFF. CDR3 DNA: TGTGCCTGGAATAACACTATGAACACTGAAGCTTTCTTT.

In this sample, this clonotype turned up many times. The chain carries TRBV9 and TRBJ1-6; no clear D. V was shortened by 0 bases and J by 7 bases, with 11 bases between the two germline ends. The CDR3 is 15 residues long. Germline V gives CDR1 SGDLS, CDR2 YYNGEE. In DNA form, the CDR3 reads TGTGCCAGCAGCGTAGCACTGGGTGGAAATTCACCCCTCCACTTT. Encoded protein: CASSVALGGNSPLHF.

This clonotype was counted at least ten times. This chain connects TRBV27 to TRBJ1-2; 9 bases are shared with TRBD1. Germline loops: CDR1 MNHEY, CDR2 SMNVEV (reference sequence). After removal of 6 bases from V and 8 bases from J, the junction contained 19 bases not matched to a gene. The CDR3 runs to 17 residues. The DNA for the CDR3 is TGTGCCAGCAGCCTGGGACAGGGCCCGTACGGTTCGTGGGGCTACACCTTC. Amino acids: CASSLGQGPYGSWGYTF.

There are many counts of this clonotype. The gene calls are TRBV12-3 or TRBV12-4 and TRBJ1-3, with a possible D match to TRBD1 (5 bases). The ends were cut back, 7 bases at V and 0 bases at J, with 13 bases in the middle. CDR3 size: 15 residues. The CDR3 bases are TGTGCCAGCAACCTCTCTCAGGGCTCTGGAAACACCATATATTTT. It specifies CASNLSQGSGNTIYF.

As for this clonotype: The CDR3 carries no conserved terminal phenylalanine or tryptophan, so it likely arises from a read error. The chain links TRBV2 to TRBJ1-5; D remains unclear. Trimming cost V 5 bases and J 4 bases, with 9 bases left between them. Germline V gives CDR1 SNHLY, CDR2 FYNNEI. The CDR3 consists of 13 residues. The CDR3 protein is CASSHDGNQPQHY. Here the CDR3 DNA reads TGTGCCAGCAGTCACGACGGGAATCAGCCCCAGCATTAT.

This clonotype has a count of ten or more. The CDR3, as DNA: TGTGCCAGCAGTTTTCCCGGGCGGGAGACCCAGTACTTC. Translating it yields CASSFPGRETQYF. The chain links TRBV6-5 to TRBJ2-5; no clear D. CDR3 length equals 13 residues. Germline CDR1 and CDR2: MNHEY and SVGAGI. V lost 4 bases and J lost 5, with 11 bases in between.

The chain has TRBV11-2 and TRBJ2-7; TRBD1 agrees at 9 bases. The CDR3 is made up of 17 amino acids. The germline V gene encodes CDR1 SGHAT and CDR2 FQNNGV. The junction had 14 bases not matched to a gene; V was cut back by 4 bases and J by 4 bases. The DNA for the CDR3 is TGTGCCAGCAGCTGGTTTACGGGACAGGGAGTGCCTTACGAGCAGTACTTC. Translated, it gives CASSWFTGQGVPYEQYF.

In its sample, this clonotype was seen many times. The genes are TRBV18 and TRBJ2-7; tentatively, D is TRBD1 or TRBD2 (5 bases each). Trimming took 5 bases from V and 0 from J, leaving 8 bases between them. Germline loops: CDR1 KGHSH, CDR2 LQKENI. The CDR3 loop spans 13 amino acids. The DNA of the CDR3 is TGTGCCAGCTCAGGGACGGACTCCTACGAGCAGTACTTC. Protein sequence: CASSGTDSYEQYF.

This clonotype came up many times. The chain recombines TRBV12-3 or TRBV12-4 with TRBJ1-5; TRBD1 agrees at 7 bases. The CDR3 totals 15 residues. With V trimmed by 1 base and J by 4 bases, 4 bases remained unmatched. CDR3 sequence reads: CASSLDDRANQPQHF. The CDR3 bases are TGTGCCAGCAGTTTAGATGACAGGGCGAATCAGCCCCAGCATTTT.

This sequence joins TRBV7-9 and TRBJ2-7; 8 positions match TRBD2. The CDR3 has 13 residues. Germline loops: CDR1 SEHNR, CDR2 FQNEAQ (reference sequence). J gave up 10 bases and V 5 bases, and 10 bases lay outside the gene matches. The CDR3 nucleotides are TGTGCCAGCAGCCCGGGAGGGGTCAACCAACAGTACTTC. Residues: CASSPGGVNQQYF.

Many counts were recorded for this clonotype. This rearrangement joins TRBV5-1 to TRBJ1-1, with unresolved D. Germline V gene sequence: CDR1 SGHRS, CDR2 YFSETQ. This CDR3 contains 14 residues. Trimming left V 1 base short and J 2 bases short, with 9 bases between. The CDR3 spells CASSLSAANTEAFF. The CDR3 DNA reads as TGCGCCAGCAGCTTGTCGGCTGCTAACACTGAAGCTTTCTTT.

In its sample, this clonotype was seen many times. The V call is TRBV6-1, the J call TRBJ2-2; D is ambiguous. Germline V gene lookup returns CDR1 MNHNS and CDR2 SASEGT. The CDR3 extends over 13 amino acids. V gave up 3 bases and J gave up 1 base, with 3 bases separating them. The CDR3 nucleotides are TGTGCCAGCAGTGATTGGAACACCGGGGAGCTGTTTTTT. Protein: CASSDWNTGELFF.

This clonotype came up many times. In DNA, the CDR3 is TGTGCCAGCAGTTTACGGGGGACTGGGGGCTACACCTTC. Translation gives CASSLRGTGGYTF. The chain carries TRBV12-3 or TRBV12-4 and TRBJ1-2; D perhaps matches TRBD1 (5 bases). The V end lost 2 bases, the J end lost 8 bases, and 12 bases lay between the germline ends. CDR3 length: 13 amino acids.

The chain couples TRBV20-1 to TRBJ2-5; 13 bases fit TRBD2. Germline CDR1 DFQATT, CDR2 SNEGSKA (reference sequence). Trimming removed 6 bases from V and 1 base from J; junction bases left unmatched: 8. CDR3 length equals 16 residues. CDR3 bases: TGCAGTGCCGCAGGACTAGCGGGAGCCACCCAAGAGACCCAGTACTTC. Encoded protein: CSAAGLAGATQETQYF.

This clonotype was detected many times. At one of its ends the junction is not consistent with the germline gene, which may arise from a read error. This CDR3 reads CASSLAGGTGKRTFF. The CDR3 DNA sequence: TGTGCCAGCAGTCTAGCCGGAGGGACAGGGAAACGAACTTTCTTT. The chain uses TRBV12-3 or TRBV12-4 and TRBJ1-1; 9 bases fit TRBD1. This CDR3 has 15 amino acids.

CDR3 bases: TGTGCCAGCAGTCGCAGAACAGGGGCTGGGGCCAACGTCCTGACTTTC. As protein: CASSRRTGAGANVLTF. The chain joins TRBV12-3 or TRBV12-4 to TRBJ2-6; TRBD1 matches at 7 bases. The CDR3 runs to 16 residues. V was pared by 5 bases and J by 2 bases, with 6 bases of the junction left unmatched.

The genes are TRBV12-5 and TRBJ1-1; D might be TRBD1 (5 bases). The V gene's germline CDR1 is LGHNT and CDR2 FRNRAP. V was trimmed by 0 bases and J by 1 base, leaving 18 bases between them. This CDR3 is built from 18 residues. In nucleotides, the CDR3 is TGTGCTAGTGGTTTGGTTGGGGCCTACCTTAAAGCGAACACTGAAGCTTTCTTT. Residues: CASGLVGAYLKANTEAFF.

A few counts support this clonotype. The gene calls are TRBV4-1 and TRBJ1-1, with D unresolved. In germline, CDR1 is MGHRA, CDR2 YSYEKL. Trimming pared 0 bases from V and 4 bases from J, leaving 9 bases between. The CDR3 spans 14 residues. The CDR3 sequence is CASSQDTLFTEAFF. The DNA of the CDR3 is TGCGCCAGCAGCCAAGACACCCTCTTCACTGAAGCTTTCTTT.

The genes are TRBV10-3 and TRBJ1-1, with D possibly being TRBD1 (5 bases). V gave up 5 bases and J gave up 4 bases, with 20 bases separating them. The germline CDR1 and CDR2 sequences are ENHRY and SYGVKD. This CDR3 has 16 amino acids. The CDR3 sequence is CAISSSLGGLGTEAFF. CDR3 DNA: TGTGCCATCAGTTCCTCTCTGGGGGGGTTGGGCACTGAAGCTTTCTTT.

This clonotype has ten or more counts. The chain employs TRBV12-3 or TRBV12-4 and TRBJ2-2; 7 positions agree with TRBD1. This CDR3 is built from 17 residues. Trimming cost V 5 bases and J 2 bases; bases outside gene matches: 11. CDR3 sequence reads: CASSVPDREKNTGELFF. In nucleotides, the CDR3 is TGTGCCAGCAGTGTACCAGACAGGGAAAAAAACACCGGGGAGCTGTTTTTT.

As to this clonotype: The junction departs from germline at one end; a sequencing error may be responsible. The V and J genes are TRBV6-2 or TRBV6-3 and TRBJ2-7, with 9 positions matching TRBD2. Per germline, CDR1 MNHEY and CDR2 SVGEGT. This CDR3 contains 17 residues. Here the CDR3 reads CASSYYVPAGGLVEQCF. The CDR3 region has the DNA TGTGCCAGCAGTTACTACGTTCCGGCGGGGGGGCTTGTCGAGCAGTGCTTC.

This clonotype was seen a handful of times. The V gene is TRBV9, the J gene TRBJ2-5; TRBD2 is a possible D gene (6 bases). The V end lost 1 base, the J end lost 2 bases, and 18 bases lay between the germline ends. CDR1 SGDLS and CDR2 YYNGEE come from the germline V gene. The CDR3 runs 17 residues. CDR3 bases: TGTGCCAGCAGCGTATACGGAGTAGCGGACCCGCAAGAGACCCAGTACTTC. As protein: CASSVYGVADPQETQYF.